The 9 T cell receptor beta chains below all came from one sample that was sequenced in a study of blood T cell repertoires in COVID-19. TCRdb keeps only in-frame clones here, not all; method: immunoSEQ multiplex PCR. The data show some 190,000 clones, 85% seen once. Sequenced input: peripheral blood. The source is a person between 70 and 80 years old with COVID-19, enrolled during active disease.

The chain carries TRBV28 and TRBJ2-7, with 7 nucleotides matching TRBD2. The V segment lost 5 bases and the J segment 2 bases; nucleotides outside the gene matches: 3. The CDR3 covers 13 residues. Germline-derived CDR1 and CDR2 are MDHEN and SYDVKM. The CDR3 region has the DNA TGTGCCAGCAGTCCTAGCGGAACCTACGAGCAGTACTTC. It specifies CASSPSGTYEQYF.

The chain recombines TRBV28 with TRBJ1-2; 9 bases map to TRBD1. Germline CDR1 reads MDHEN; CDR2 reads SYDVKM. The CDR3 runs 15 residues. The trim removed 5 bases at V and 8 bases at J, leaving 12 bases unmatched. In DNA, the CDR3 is TGTGCCAGCAGTCCCCCCTCCGGGACAGGGCTGGGCTACACCTTC. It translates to CASSPPSGTGLGYTF.

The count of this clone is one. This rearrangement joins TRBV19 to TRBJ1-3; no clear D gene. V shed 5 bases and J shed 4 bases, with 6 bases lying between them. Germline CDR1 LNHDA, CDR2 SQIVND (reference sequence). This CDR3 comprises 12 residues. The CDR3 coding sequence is TGTGCCAGTAGTGAACAGGGAAACACCATATATTTT. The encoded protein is CASSEQGNTIYF. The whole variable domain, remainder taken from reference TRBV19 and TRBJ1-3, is DGGITQSPKYLFRKEGQNVTLSCEQNLNHDAMYWYRQDPGQGLRLIYYSQIVNDFQKGDIAEGYSVSREKKESFPLTVTSAQKNPTAFYLCASSEQGNTIYFGEGSWLTVV.

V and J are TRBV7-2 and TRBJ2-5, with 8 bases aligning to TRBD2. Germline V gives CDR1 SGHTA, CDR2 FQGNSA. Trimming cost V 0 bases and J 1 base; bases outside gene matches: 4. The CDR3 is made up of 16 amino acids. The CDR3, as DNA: TGTGCCAGCAGCTTAGCGACCGGGGGGGGCCAAGAGACCCAGTACTTC. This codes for CASSLATGGGQETQYF.

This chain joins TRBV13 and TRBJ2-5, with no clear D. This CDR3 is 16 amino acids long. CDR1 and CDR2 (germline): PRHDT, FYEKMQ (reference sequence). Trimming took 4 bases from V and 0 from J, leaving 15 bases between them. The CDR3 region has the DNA TGTGCCAGCAGCTCCGAACGCACAGAGTACCAAGAGACCCAGTACTTC. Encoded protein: CASSSERTEYQETQYF. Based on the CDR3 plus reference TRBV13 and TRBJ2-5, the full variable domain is AAGVIQSPRHLIKEKRETATLKCYPIPRHDTVYWYQQGPGQDPQFLISFYEKMQSDKGSIPDRFSAQQFSDYHSELNMSSLELGDSALYFCASSSERTEYQETQYFGPGTRLLVL.

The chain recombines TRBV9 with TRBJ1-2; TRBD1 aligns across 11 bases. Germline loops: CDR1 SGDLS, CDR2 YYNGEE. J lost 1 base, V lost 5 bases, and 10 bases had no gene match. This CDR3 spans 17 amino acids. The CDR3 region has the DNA TGTGCCAGCAGTCCCGGACAGGGGGCGCTTTTTAACTATGGCTACACCTTC. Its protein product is CASSPGQGALFNYGYTF.

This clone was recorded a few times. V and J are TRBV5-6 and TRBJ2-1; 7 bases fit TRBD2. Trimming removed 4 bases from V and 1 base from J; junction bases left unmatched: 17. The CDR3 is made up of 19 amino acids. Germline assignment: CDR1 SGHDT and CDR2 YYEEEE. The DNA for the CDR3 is TGTGCCAGCAGCGCACACCTCAGTGGGGGGGTTCGGTCCTACAATGAGCAGTTCTTC. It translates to CASSAHLSGGVRSYNEQFF.

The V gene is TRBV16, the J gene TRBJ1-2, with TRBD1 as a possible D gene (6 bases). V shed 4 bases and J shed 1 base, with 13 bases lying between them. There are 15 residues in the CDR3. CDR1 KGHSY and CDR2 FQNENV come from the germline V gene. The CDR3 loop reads CASSRGTPNNYGYTF. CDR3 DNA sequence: TGTGCCAGCAGCCGGGGGACACCTAATAACTATGGCTACACCTTC.

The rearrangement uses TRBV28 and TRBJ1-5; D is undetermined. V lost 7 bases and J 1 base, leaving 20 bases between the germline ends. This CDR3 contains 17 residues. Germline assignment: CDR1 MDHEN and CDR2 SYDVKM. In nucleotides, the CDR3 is TGTGCCAGCATTGAGGGATCTTTGGAAGTCAGCAATCAGCCCCAGCATTTT. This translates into CASIEGSLEVSNQPQHF.